A single sample gave rise to the 24 T cell receptor beta chains below, sequenced in a study of blood T cell repertoires in COVID-19. TCRdb's copy holds only in-frame clones and misses some; the assay was immunoSEQ multiplex PCR. In the table there are roughly 220,000 clones, around 87% of which are singletons. The sequencing input was peripheral blood. These receptors originate from a man aged 60 to 75 with acute or convalescent COVID-19.

The chain joins TRBV2 to TRBJ2-7, with D unclear. Between the trimmed V and J ends, which lost 2 bases and 4 bases, there was a span of 6 bases. The V gene's germline CDR1 is SNHLY and CDR2 FYNNEI. This CDR3 spans 12 amino acids. Here the CDR3 DNA reads TGTGCCAGCAGTGAAAACGGGTACGAGCAGTACTTC. This translates into CASSENGYEQYF.

This rearrangement joins TRBV24-1 to TRBJ2-5, with a weak D call TRBD1 (6 bases). Trimming stripped 7 bases from V and 7 bases from J, with 12 bases between. CDR1 KGHDR and CDR2 SFDVKD come from the germline V gene. The CDR3 contains 12 residues. DNA of the CDR3: TGTGCCACCAGCCGGACAGAGGGGACCCAGTACTTC. This translates into CATSRTEGTQYF.

The chain links TRBV3-1 (or the pseudogene TRBV3-2) to TRBJ1-2; D is possibly TRBD1 (6 bases). The CDR3 totals 17 residues. Germline CDR1 LGHDT, CDR2 YNNKEL (reference sequence). V lost 4 bases to trimming and J lost 8 bases, with 26 bases between them. CDR3 DNA: TGTGCCAGCAGCCTAGGGACCGGACAGCTTGGATTTCTAGGCTACACCTTC. This codes for CASSLGTGQLGFLGYTF.

The gene calls are TRBV5-1 and TRBJ1-3; 9 bases are a match to TRBD1. Trimming took 0 bases from V and 0 from J; bases not matched to a gene: 7. Germline CDR1 and CDR2: SGHRS and YFSETQ. The CDR3 runs to 18 residues. The CDR3 bases are TGCGCCAGCAGCTTGGCCATCGGACAGGGGAGCTCTGGAAACACCATATATTTT. Its protein product is CASSLAIGQGSSGNTIYF.

A word on this clone: A junction end diverges from the germline sequence, so it may reflect a read error. The CDR3 nucleotides are TGCAGCGTCGAAGGTCTGAGACAGGGGGACTATGGCTACACCTTC. It is translated as CSVEGLRQGDYGYTF. The chain links TRBV29-1 to TRBJ1-2; TRBD1 matches 9 bases. This CDR3 is 15 amino acids long. Germline CDR1 and CDR2: SQVTM and ANQGSEA.

The V call is TRBV3-1 (or the pseudogene TRBV3-2), the J call TRBJ2-5; TRBD1 agrees at 9 bases. V shed 4 bases and J 1 base; nucleotides not matched to a gene: 4. CDR3 length equals 15 residues. Germline V gives CDR1 LGHDT, CDR2 YNNKEL (reference sequence). DNA for the CDR3: TGTGCCAGCAGCCGAGGGACAGGGCTCCAAGAGACCCAGTACTTC. It specifies CASSRGTGLQETQYF.

The J gene is TRBJ1-4, the V gene TRBV11-2, with TRBD1 matching over 9 bases. The CDR3 consists of 14 residues. Trimming cost V 5 bases and J 8 bases; bases outside gene matches: 6. Germline CDR1 reads SGHAT; CDR2 reads FQNNGV. In DNA, the CDR3 is TGTGCCAGCAGCCGGGGACAGGGAAGGGAAAAACTGTTTTTT. The encoded protein is CASSRGQGREKLFF. Complete variable domain (other parts from reference TRBV11-2 and TRBJ1-4): EAGVAQSPRYKIIEKRQSVAFWCNPISGHATLYWYQQILGQGPKLLIQFQNNGVVDDSQLPKDRFSAERLKGVDSTLKIQPAKLEDSAVYLCASSRGQGREKLFFGSGTQLSVL.

The chain carries TRBV19 and TRBJ1-6; 9 bases map to TRBD1. This CDR3 is 15 amino acids long. Germline V CDR1 and CDR2: LNHDA, SQIVND (reference sequence). After removal of 5 bases from V and 7 bases from J, the junction contained 6 bases not matched to a gene. The CDR3, as DNA: TGTGCCAGTAGTTTACAGGGGGCAACCAATTCACCCCTCCACTTT. Protein sequence: CASSLQGATNSPLHF.

This chain uses TRBV5-1 with TRBJ1-1; D uncertain. Germline V gene data show CDR1 as SGHRS and CDR2 as YFSETQ. With 4 bases removed from V and 0 bases from J, the gap between germline ends came to 13 bases. The CDR3 has 15 residues. CDR3 bases: TGCGCCAGCAGCCTGGAGGCTCGGGTGAACACTGAAGCTTTCTTT. Translation gives CASSLEARVNTEAFF.

Concerning this clone: The sample contains more than one DNA sequence encoding this CDR3. The V call is TRBV5-1, the J call TRBJ2-5; 9 positions match TRBD2. Looked up from germline, CDR1 is SGHRS and CDR2 is YFSETQ. The CDR3 has 14 residues. V shed 4 bases and J 1 base; nucleotides not matched to a gene: 2. This CDR3 is CASSISGSQETQYF. The CDR3 nucleotides read TGCGCCAGCAGCATTAGCGGGAGCCAAGAGACCCAGTACTTC.

This chain joins TRBV28 and TRBJ2-2, with no clear D. V was trimmed by 2 bases and J by 6 bases, leaving 4 bases between them. The CDR3 is 12 residues long. CDR1 and CDR2 (germline): MDHEN, SYDVKM. The CDR3 region is CASSLEAGELFF. CDR3 DNA sequence: TGTGCCAGCAGTTTAGAGGCCGGGGAGCTGTTTTTT.

V gene TRBV6-5 combines with J gene TRBJ1-5; D remains ambiguous. The CDR3 is 15 residues long. V lost 0 bases, J lost 2 bases, and 8 bases lay in between. CDR1 MNHEY and CDR2 SVGAGI come from the germline V gene. CDR3 sequence (DNA): TGTGCCAGCAGTTACTCGTGGCAGGGCAATCAGCCCCAGCATTTT. As protein: CASSYSWQGNQPQHF.

This rearrangement joins TRBV7-3 to TRBJ2-1; no reliable D call. The V and J ends lost 5 bases and 0 bases respectively, with 11 bases between them. The germline V gene has CDR1 SGHTA and CDR2 FQGTGA. The CDR3 extends over 15 amino acids. The chain's CDR3 is CASSRDTSSYNEQFF. The CDR3 DNA is TGTGCCAGCAGCCGAGACACCAGCTCCTACAATGAGCAGTTCTTC.

The chain carries TRBV7-9 and TRBJ1-1; D gene ambiguous. CDR1 SEHNR and CDR2 FQNEAQ come from the germline V gene (reference sequence). The CDR3 is made up of 15 amino acids. The V gene lost 1 base and the J gene lost 0 bases, with 9 bases spanning the gap. CDR3 nucleotides: TGTGCCAGCAGCTTAGAGGCGGTTATGAACACTGAAGCTTTCTTT. Protein product: CASSLEAVMNTEAFF.

This chain joins TRBV11-3 and TRBJ2-5; maybe TRBD2 (7 bases). V lost 5 bases to trimming and J lost 5 bases, with 12 bases between them. Germline CDR1 and CDR2: SGHNT and YENEEA. The CDR3 is 13 amino acids. CDR3 in DNA: TGTGCCAGCAGCCCGGGGGGCCGGGAGACCCAGTACTTC. It codes for CASSPGGRETQYF.

The rearrangement links TRBV5-4 to TRBJ2-1, with TRBD1 matching 7 bases. Germline V CDR1 and CDR2: SGHNT, YYREEE (reference sequence). The CDR3 spans 16 residues. With 4 bases clipped from V and 6 bases from J, the junction kept 13 bases outside the gene matches. The CDR3 loop reads CASSTWDRNTFNEQFF. As DNA, the CDR3 is TGTGCCAGCAGCACCTGGGACAGAAACACATTCAATGAGCAGTTCTTC.

The V gene is TRBV6-6, the J gene TRBJ2-1; 14 bases agree with TRBD2. The germline V gene encodes CDR1 MNHNY and CDR2 SVGAGI (reference sequence). V lost 5 bases, J lost 8 bases, and 5 bases stayed unmatched. The CDR3 covers 15 residues. The CDR3, as DNA: TGTGCCAGCAGTAGGGGGACTAGCGGGGGCGATGAGCAGTTCTTC. Residues: CASSRGTSGGDEQFF.

The chain employs TRBV7-3 and TRBJ2-1, with 10 bases matching TRBD2. The CDR3 extends over 16 amino acids. Germline trimming cut 1 base from V and 1 base from J; bases unmatched to any gene: 1. CDR1 is SGHTA, CDR2 FQGTGA, per germline. CDR3 residues: CASSLKLAGSYNEQFF. CDR3 sequence (DNA): TGTGCCAGCAGCTTAAAACTAGCGGGGTCCTACAATGAGCAGTTCTTC.

This chain links TRBV6-5 with TRBJ2-3; 9 bases are shared with TRBD1. The germline CDR1 and CDR2 sequences are MNHEY and SVGAGI. The CDR3 covers 14 residues. V shed 7 bases, J shed 3 bases, and the junction held 5 bases outside the gene matches. The CDR3: CASTSGQGTDTQYF. For the CDR3, the DNA is TGTGCCAGCACCTCGGGACAGGGTACAGATACGCAGTATTTT.

The chain is built from TRBV7-2 and TRBJ1-4, with unresolved D. CDR1 and CDR2 (germline): SGHTA, FQGNSA. The CDR3 has 16 amino acids. V shed 5 bases and J shed 0 bases, with 13 bases lying between them. CDR3 protein: CASSPGAEATNEKLFF. DNA of the CDR3: TGTGCCAGCAGCCCCGGCGCTGAGGCAACTAATGAAAAACTGTTTTTT.

The chain uses TRBV12-3 or TRBV12-4 and TRBJ2-3; D is uncertain. Trimming took 10 bases from V and 2 from J, leaving 13 bases between them. This CDR3 is 13 amino acids long. This CDR3 is CATRVDLTDTQYF. CDR3 nucleotide sequence: TGTGCCACCCGGGTAGACCTCACAGATACGCAGTATTTT.

The rearrangement joins TRBV19 to TRBJ2-5; 16 nucleotides align to TRBD2. CDR3 size: 17 residues. Germline V gene sequence: CDR1 LNHDA, CDR2 SQIVND (reference sequence). With V trimmed by 2 bases and J by 5 bases, 5 bases remained unmatched. The DNA of the CDR3 is TGTGCCAGTAGTATACCGGGACTAGCGGGGGGGACGGAGACCCAGTACTTC. Protein sequence: CASSIPGLAGGTETQYF.

This chain links TRBV19 with TRBJ2-4; 10 bases align to TRBD1. Germline lookup yields CDR1 LNHDA and CDR2 SQIVND (reference sequence). The V gene end was trimmed by 4 bases and the J gene end by 5 bases; junction bases not matched to a gene: 2. The CDR3 is 14 residues long. The CDR3 nucleotides are TGTGCCAGTAGTAGACAGGGGGCGGAAAACATTCAGTACTTC. Protein: CASSRQGAENIQYF.

The V gene is TRBV6-1, the J gene TRBJ2-7, with 8 bases that match TRBD1. The CDR3 spans 16 residues. Trimming at V came to 1 base and at J to 0 bases, leaving 5 bases not matched to a gene. Germline assignment: CDR1 MNHNS and CDR2 SASEGT. DNA of the CDR3: TGTGCCAGCAGTGAAGTACCCGGACAGGGCTCCTACGAGCAGTACTTC. Amino acids: CASSEVPGQGSYEQYF.